These 3 T cell receptor beta chains were all obtained from the same sample, sequenced in a study of T cell responses to AZD1222 COVID-19 vaccine. Sequencing was performed with immunoSEQ multiplex PCR; in TCRdb, only in-frame clones are kept and a portion is missing. This sample has 95,000 to 150,000 clones; around 89% occur once, and the top ten carry more than 3%. Sample: peripheral blood, taken on day 0 of AZD1222 vaccination. These receptors all stem from an adult in good health.

The chain carries TRBV6-5 and TRBJ1-1, with D unresolved. Germline V gives CDR1 MNHEY, CDR2 SVGAGI. Trimming removed 5 bases at V and 4 bases at J, with 11 bases between. The CDR3 spans 13 residues. The CDR3 is CASSRAVVTEAFF. As DNA, the CDR3 is TGTGCCAGCAGTCGTGCGGTAGTCACTGAAGCTTTCTTT.

V is TRBV10-3 and J is TRBJ1-2; D remains ambiguous. Trimming cost V 3 bases and J 2 bases, with 13 bases left between them. This CDR3 region has 15 residues. Germline-derived CDR1 and CDR2 are ENHRY and SYGVKD. The CDR3 spells CAISDSDTPNYGYTF. The CDR3 nucleotides are TGTGCCATCAGTGATTCAGACACGCCGAACTATGGCTACACCTTC.

The chain has TRBV14 and TRBJ2-5, with TRBD2 matching 10 bases. V trimming: 2 bases; J trimming: 5 bases; junction bases outside the gene matches: 5. This CDR3 spans 15 amino acids. Germline V gene data show CDR1 as SGHDN and CDR2 as FVKESK. The CDR3 spells CASSQLAGVIETQYF. CDR3 DNA: TGTGCCAGCAGCCAACTAGCGGGGGTTATCGAGACCCAGTACTTC.